Below, 16 T cell receptor beta chains from the same sample are listed, as sequenced in a study of shared clonotypes between healthy human individuals. Method: immunoSEQ multiplex PCR; TCRdb's copy keeps in-frame clones and lacks some. Counted here are some 490,000 clones, over 75% occurring once; the ten biggest clones make up about 12%. Source material: PBMCs. Receptors were obtained from a woman between 35 and 50 years old in good health. Some clones in this sample may be carry-over from other donors' samples.

The CDR3 DNA reads as TGTGCCAGCAGCGCGGACAGGGCCCCTAGAGGAAACACCATATATTTT. It yields the protein CASSADRAPRGNTIYF. The rearrangement joins TRBV7-2 to TRBJ1-3, with 8 bases matching TRBD1. This CDR3 spans 16 amino acids. V dropped 5 bases and J dropped 4; count of bases not matched to a gene: 10. Germline CDR1 is SGHTA and CDR2 is FQGNSA.

The chain combines TRBV9 with TRBJ2-1; the D gene is possibly TRBD2 (6 bases). The CDR3 is 14 amino acids. Trimming shortened V by 4 bases and J by 8 bases, and 16 bases separated the two germline ends. The germline CDR1 and CDR2 sequences are SGDLS and YYNGEE. The chain's CDR3 is CASSLSLGGHEQFF. CDR3 DNA sequence: TGTGCCAGCAGCCTTTCCCTCGGAGGGCATGAGCAGTTCTTC.

This chain connects TRBV18 to TRBJ1-1, with unresolved D. The CDR3 loop spans 14 amino acids. V lost 3 bases and J lost 4, with 12 bases in between. The germline V gene has CDR1 KGHSH and CDR2 LQKENI. Here the CDR3 reads CASSPSLDTTEAFF. CDR3 in DNA: TGTGCCAGCTCACCCAGTCTTGACACCACTGAAGCTTTCTTT.

This clone was observed once. It differs at one base from a far larger clone, so likely a read error. This chain links TRBV30 with TRBJ1-2; TRBD1 matches 8 bases. V shed 3 bases, J shed 3 bases, and the junction held 9 bases outside the gene matches. CDR1 and CDR2 from the germline V gene are GTSNPN and SVGIG (reference sequence). This CDR3 contains 15 residues. CDR3 coding DNA: TGTGCCTGGAGCCGGGACAGGTATGGGGACTATGGCTACACCTTC. The encoded protein is CAWSRDRYGDYGYTF.

The chain couples TRBV5-6 to TRBJ2-3; 14 nucleotides align to TRBD2. V was clipped by 3 bases and J by 3 bases; unmatched bases: 3. The CDR3 is 16 amino acids. Germline V gene sequence: CDR1 SGHDT, CDR2 YYEEEE. The CDR3 is CASSSGTSGRTDTQYF. CDR3 bases: TGTGCCAGCAGCTCCGGGACTAGCGGGAGAACAGATACGCAGTATTTT. The variable domain in full, completed from reference TRBV5-6 and TRBJ2-3, reads DAGVTQSPTHLIKTRGQQVTLRCSPKSGHDTVSWYQQALGQGPQFIFQYYEEEERQRGNFPDRFSGHQFPNYSSELNVNALLLGDSALYLCASSSGTSGRTDTQYFGPGTRLTVL.

The chain recombines TRBV28 with TRBJ1-2, with 8 bases identical to TRBD1. CDR1 and CDR2 (germline): MDHEN, SYDVKM. There are 15 residues in the CDR3. The V and J ends lost 5 bases and 4 bases, in that order; junction bases with no gene match: 9. The chain's CDR3 is CASSPKDRDFYGYTF. The CDR3 coding sequence is TGTGCCAGCAGTCCAAAGGACAGGGACTTCTATGGCTACACCTTC.

This clone was counted only a few times. The chain is built from TRBV5-1 and TRBJ2-1, with 13 bases lining up with TRBD2. V lost 0 bases to trimming and J lost 7 bases; unmatched junction nucleotides: 4. The CDR3 consists of 16 residues. The germline CDR1 and CDR2 sequences are SGHRS and YFSETQ. The DNA for the CDR3 is TGCGCCAGCAGCTTGGCCGGGACTAGCGGGACGAATGAGCAGTTCTTC. As protein: CASSLAGTSGTNEQFF. Combining the CDR3 with reference TRBV5-1 and TRBJ2-1 gives the whole variable domain KAGVTQTPRYLIKTRGQQVTLSCSPISGHRSVSWYQQTPGQGLQFLFEYFSETQRNKGNFPGRFSGRQFSNSRSEMNVSTLELGDSALYLCASSLAGTSGTNEQFFGPGTRLTVL.

On this clone itself: A single base is all that separates this from a far larger clone, so a read error is likely. The final CDR3 position lacks the conserved phenylalanine or tryptophan, pointing to a likely read error. J is TRBJ1-1 and V is TRBV30; no firm D call. Germline V CDR1 and CDR2: GTSNPN, SVGIG (reference sequence). Trimming stripped 3 bases from V and 1 base from J, with 6 bases between. The CDR3 totals 12 residues. CDR3 sequence (DNA): TGTGCCTGGAGATCAGAGAACACTGAAGCTTTCCTT. Protein product: CAWRSENTEAFL.

The V gene is TRBV7-2, the J gene TRBJ2-5; tentatively, D is TRBD2 (5 bases). The CDR3 is made up of 15 amino acids. Germline values: CDR1 SGHTA, CDR2 FQGNSA. The ends were cut back, 1 base at V and 1 base at J, with 10 bases in the middle. CDR3 protein: CASSLELGLQETQYF. In DNA, the CDR3 is TGTGCCAGCAGCTTAGAACTAGGCCTCCAAGAGACCCAGTACTTC.

As for this clone: This is likely an artifact of a read error, given a far larger clone one base away. The chain has TRBV15 and TRBJ2-7; 9 bases map to TRBD1. The length of the CDR3 is 13 residues. The germline gives CDR1 LNHNV, CDR2 YYDKDF (reference sequence). DNA of the CDR3: TGTGCCGCCAGCAGGGACAGGGCCTACGAGCAGTACTTC. This sequence encodes CAASRDRAYEQYF.

The chain is built from TRBV9 and TRBJ2-1; 13 bases match TRBD2. The ends lost 4 bases at V and 0 bases at J; junction bases unmatched: 4. This CDR3 has 17 amino acids. From germline, CDR1 is SGDLS and CDR2 YYNGEE. CDR3 protein: CASSSGTSGTSYNEQFF. The CDR3 DNA sequence: TGTGCCAGCAGCTCCGGGACTAGCGGGACCTCCTACAATGAGCAGTTCTTC. Combining the CDR3 with reference TRBV9 and TRBJ2-1 gives the whole variable domain DSGVTQTPKHLITATGQRVTLRCSPRSGDLSVYWYQQSLDQGLQFLIQYYNGEERAKGNILERFSAQQFPDLHSELNLSSLELGDSALYFCASSSGTSGTSYNEQFFGPGTRLTVL.

This chain links TRBV11-2 with TRBJ2-3, with 14 bases identical to TRBD2. The CDR3 is 17 amino acids. Germline V gene data show CDR1 as SGHAT and CDR2 as FQNNGV. Trimming removed 4 bases from V and 4 bases from J; junction bases left unmatched: 7. The CDR3 nucleotides are TGTGCCAGCAGCTCCTTTGGGACTAGCGGGAGCGCAGATACGCAGTATTTT. It is translated as CASSSFGTSGSADTQYF.

The rearrangement uses TRBV5-1 and TRBJ1-5, with D perhaps TRBD1 (5 bases). CDR1 and CDR2 from the germline V gene are SGHRS and YFSETQ. The CDR3 has 15 amino acids. Deletions cut 5 bases from V and 2 bases from J, with 14 bases between. CDR3 region: CASSVGDGGNQPQHF. CDR3 in DNA: TGCGCCAGCAGTGTTGGGGACGGTGGCAATCAGCCCCAGCATTTT. The variable domain in full, with the rest retrieved from reference TRBV5-1 and TRBJ1-5, is KAGVTQTPRYLIKTRGQQVTLSCSPISGHRSVSWYQQTPGQGLQFLFEYFSETQRNKGNFPGRFSGRQFSNSRSEMNVSTLELGDSALYLCASSVGDGGNQPQHFGDGTRLSIL.

J is TRBJ1-5 and V is TRBV27; 7 bases match TRBD1. From germline, CDR1 is MNHEY and CDR2 SMNVEV (reference sequence). The J segment lost 6 bases and the V segment lost 6 bases, leaving 8 bases of the junction unmatched. This CDR3 spans 14 amino acids. CDR3: CASRGTVGIQPQHF. The CDR3 DNA reads TGTGCCAGCAGGGGGACAGTGGGGATTCAGCCCCAGCATTTT.

The chain employs TRBV7-7 and TRBJ2-5; 8 nucleotides line up with TRBD1. The length of the CDR3 is 16 residues. Looked up from germline, CDR1 is SSHAT and CDR2 is FNYEAQ (reference sequence). V trimming: 4 bases; J trimming: 5 bases; junction bases outside the gene matches: 12. The DNA for the CDR3 is TGTGCCAGCAGCTCCCACGACAGGGGTTTCCTGGAGACCCAGTACTTC. Translated, it gives CASSSHDRGFLETQYF.

V and J are TRBV10-3 and TRBJ2-3, with no clear D. The CDR3 has 11 amino acids. Trimming took 6 bases from V and 3 from J, leaving 4 bases between them. Germline V gene sequence: CDR1 ENHRY, CDR2 SYGVKD. The chain's CDR3 is CAIRNTDTQYF. The CDR3, as DNA: TGTGCCATCAGGAATACAGATACGCAGTATTTT.